This is a list of T cell receptor beta chains from one sample in a study of blood T cell repertoires in COVID-19. This table comes from immunoSEQ multiplex PCR, and its TCRdb copy is limited to in-frame clones, with some not included. This table holds 240,000 or so clones, roughly nine tenths found once. The material sequenced was peripheral blood. Receptor source: a man aged 60-69 years with acute or convalescent COVID-19. Each CDR3 is given without its conserved first and last residue.

V: TRBV15; J: TRBJ2-3; CDR3: ATSIHYRTDTQY
V: TRBV7-9; J: TRBJ1-4; CDR3: ASSLRENFEKLF
V: TRBV11-3; J: TRBJ1-1; CDR3: ASSLAGNTEAF
V: TRBV19; J: TRBJ2-3; CDR3: ASSPGDTQY
V: TRBV10-3; J: TRBJ1-3; CDR3: AISVGTGAGNTIY
V: TRBV28; J: TRBJ2-7; CDR3: ASSLGLAGNTYEQY
V: TRBV3-1/TRBV3-2; J: TRBJ2-5; CDR3: ASSQDIAAQGIQETQY
V: TRBV20-1; J: TRBJ1-1; CDR3: SARGQGEAF
V: TRBV28; J: TRBJ1-2; CDR3: ASSDGTGGLVLNYGYT
V: TRBV5-4; J: TRBJ2-7; CDR3: ASSSGTSGSYEQY
V: TRBV19; J: TRBJ2-1; CDR3: ASSIEGTFPNEQF
V: TRBV5-1; J: TRBJ2-3; CDR3: ASSLGVWGGIDTQY
V: TRBV6-5; J: TRBJ1-2; CDR3: ASSRWDTSSYGYT
V: TRBV28; J: TRBJ1-5; CDR3: ASSLGGSNQPQH
V: TRBV6-2/TRBV6-3; J: TRBJ2-1; CDR3: ASSYALRNEQF
V: TRBV6-6; J: TRBJ2-1; CDR3: ASSRGQYNEQF
V: TRBV19; J: TRBJ2-5; CDR3: ATKVGTGETQY
V: TRBV24-1; J: TRBJ2-2; CDR3: ATSSQGAYTGELF
V: TRBV18; J: TRBJ1-3; CDR3: ASSPAPGSQSGNTIY
V: TRBV7-2; J: TRBJ2-1; CDR3: ASRGWDRGVDEQF
V: TRBV29-1; J: TRBJ2-5; CDR3: SVEPLAGEGETQY
V: TRBV7-9; J: TRBJ2-7; CDR3: ATGQGIYEQY
V: TRBV6-6; J: TRBJ2-7; CDR3: ASSRDRGNYEQY
V: TRBV7-2; J: TRBJ2-1; CDR3: ASSLGGRAGNEQF
V: TRBV19; J: TRBJ2-1; CDR3: ATATRDSFRYNEQF
V: TRBV29-1; J: TRBJ2-7; CDR3: SVEDPNSYEQY
V: TRBV12-5; J: TRBJ1-2; CDR3: ASGRTGDYGYT
V: TRBV10-3; J: TRBJ2-1; CDR3: AVAPTGNEQF
V: TRBV5-6; J: TRBJ1-4; CDR3: ASTTGVELANEKLF